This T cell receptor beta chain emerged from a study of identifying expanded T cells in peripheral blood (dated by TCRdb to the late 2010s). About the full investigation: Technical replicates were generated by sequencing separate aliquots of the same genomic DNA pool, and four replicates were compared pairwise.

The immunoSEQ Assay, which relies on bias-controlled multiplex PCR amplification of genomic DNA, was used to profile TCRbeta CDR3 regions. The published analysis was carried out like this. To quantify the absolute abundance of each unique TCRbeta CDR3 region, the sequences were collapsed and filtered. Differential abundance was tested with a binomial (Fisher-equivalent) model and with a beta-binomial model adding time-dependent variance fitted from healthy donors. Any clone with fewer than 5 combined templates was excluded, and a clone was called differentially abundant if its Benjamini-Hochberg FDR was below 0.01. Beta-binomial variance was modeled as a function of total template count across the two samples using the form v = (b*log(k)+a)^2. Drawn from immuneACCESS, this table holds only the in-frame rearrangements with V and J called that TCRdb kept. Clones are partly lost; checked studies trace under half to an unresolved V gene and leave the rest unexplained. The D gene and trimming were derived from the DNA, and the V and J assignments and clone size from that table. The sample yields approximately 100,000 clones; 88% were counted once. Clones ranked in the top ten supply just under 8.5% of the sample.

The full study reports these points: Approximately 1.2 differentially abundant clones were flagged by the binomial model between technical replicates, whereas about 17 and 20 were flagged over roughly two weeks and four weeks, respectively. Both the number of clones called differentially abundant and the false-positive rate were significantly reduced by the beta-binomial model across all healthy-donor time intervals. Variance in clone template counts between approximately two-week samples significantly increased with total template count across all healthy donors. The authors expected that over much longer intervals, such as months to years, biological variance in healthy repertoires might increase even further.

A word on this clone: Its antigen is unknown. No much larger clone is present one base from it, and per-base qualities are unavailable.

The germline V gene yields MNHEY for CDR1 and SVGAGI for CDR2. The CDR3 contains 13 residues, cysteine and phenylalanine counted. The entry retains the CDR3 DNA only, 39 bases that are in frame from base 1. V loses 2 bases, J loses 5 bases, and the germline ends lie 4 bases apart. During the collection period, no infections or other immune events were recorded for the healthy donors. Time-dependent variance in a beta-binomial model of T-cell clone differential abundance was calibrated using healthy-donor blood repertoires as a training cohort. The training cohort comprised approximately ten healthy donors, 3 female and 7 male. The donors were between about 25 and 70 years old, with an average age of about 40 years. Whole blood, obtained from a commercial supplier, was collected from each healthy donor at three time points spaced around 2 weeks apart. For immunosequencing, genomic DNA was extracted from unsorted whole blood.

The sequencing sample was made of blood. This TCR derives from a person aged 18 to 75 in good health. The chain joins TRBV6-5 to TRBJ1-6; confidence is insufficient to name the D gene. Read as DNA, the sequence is TGTGCCAGCAGTTACCAGAATAATTCACCCCTCCACTTT. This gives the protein CASSYQNNSPLHF.